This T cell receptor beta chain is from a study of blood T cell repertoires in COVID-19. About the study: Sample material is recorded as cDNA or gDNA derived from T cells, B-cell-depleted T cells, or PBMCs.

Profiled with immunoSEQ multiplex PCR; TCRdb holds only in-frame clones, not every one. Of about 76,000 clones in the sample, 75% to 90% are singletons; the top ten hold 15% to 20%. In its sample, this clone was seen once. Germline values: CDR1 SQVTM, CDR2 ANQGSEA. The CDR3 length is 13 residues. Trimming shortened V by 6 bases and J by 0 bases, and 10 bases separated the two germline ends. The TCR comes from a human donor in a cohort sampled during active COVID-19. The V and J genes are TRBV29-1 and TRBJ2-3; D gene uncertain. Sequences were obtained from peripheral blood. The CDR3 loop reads CSVGSRSTDTQYF. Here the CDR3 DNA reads TGCAGCGTCGGGTCCCGTAGCACAGATACGCAGTATTTT.